This paragraph covers one T cell receptor (beta chain) sequence. This clone was seen just once. Its target antigen remains unknown. Qualities for individual bases were not recorded, and no much larger clone is one base off. Taken from cysteine to phenylalanine, the CDR3 has 14 residues. Of all the DNA, just the CDR3 is kept, 42 bases in frame from base 1. Compared with germline, V lacks 4 bases and J lacks 4 bases; bases without a gene match: 6. The CDR1 and CDR2 encoded by the germline V gene are MDHEN and SYDVKM. The data were taken from a study of glioma-infiltrating T cells after dendritic cell vaccination (dated by TCRdb to the mid-2010s). Study-level background: The cohort included some 15 glioblastoma patients drawn from Phase I and II dendritic cell vaccination trials, of whom 9 were newly diagnosed and 6 had recurrent disease. Autologous tumor lysate-pulsed dendritic cell vaccination was administered to the patients between about 2003 and 2012. The vaccine consisted of monocyte-derived dendritic cells cultured about 7 days with IL-4 and GM-CSF, then pulsed overnight with autologous tumor lysate. Three intradermal dendritic cell vaccine injections were administered to patients at biweekly intervals in the arm below the axilla. Tumor-infiltrating lymphocyte content was quantified and tumor and blood repertoires were compared in dendritic cell-vaccinated glioblastoma patients by deep sequencing of TCR beta CDR3 regions. Survival after dendritic cell vaccination was correlated with TCR sequencing metrics, such as TIL content and the overlap between tumor and blood repertoires.

What the research found in general, with its limitations: TCR clonality showed no direct relationship with survival, which suggests that a diverse polyclonal response may be important. The response model built on TCR overlap across three groups was characterized as speculative, with prospective validation still needed. Higher estimated pretreatment TIL content predicted longer time to progression and overall survival after dendritic cell vaccination. The cohort was small and heterogeneous, with few patients having full blood and tumor sets and even fewer initial-recurrent tumor pairs.

The immunoSEQ assay amplified TCRB CDR3 regions from roughly 2 micrograms of genomic DNA, or from all available DNA when less than that amount was available. For multiplex PCR, 60 forward primers for TCR V beta segments and 13 reverse primers for J beta segments were used. To estimate reads per starting template, synthetic control templates were spiked into each sample at limiting dilution. Reads of 87 bp were generated by sequencing on the Illumina HiSeq System. As for the original processing: To remove PCR and sequencing errors, closely related sequences were merged with a nearest neighbor algorithm. TCR overlap was defined as the percentage of unique tumor TCR beta sequences that were also present in the same patient's peripheral blood. Drawn from immuneACCESS, this table holds only the in-frame rearrangements with V and J called that TCRdb kept. Clones are partly lost; checked studies trace under half to an unresolved V gene and leave the rest unexplained. That table furnishes V, J and clone size, whereas the DNA furnished D and trimming. The sample table lists 98,000 or so clones, 80% of them with a count of one. In total, the top ten clones hold 5% to 7% of the sample.

Read against the paper, the sample's time point label means: after dendritic cell vaccination, including at tumor progression/relapse. Patients were selected on the basis of adequate residual fresh-frozen tumor tissue and more than two years of available survival data. Although molecular status otherwise differed among the glioblastoma patients, no patient had an isocitrate dehydrogenase mutation. PBMC were collected before vaccination, two weeks after the third vaccination, and at tumor progression when it occurred. The Qiagen DNeasy Blood extraction Kit was used to extract genomic DNA. Sequences were derived from blood, sampled after dendritic cell vaccination. The clonotype originates from a human donor with glioblastoma. The chain is encoded by TRBV28 joined to TRBJ1-1, and TRBD1 aligns with 7 junction nucleotides. This receptor carries the CDR3 CASSYRGGGTEAFF. The sequenced DNA is TGTGCCAGCAGTTACAGGGGCGGTGGCACTGAAGCTTTCTTT.